Described below is a single TCR beta chain sequence and its context. The CDR3 sequence is 15 residues long. CDR1 is SGHTA and CDR2 is FQGTGA in the germline V gene. V lost 3 bases and J 8 bases, leaving 19 bases between the germline ends. TCRdb processed the RACE reads anew with MiXCR; each CDR3 protein has one entry. The table lists about 140,000 distinct CDR3 sequences, approximately 10% of them singletons, with more than 1.1% in the top ten. Time point: patch test 2, 6 weeks after DPC sensitization. The treatment is: therapeutic diphenylcyclopropenone sensitization with weekly scalp DPC. The sample belongs to a study of human T cells and chemical hapten exposure.

The genes are TRBV7-3 and TRBJ1-1, with D hard to call. The TCR comes from a woman between 50 and 59 years old with alopecia areata. Some clones in this sample may be carry-over from other donors' samples. The sequencing used whole blood, collected in connection with sensitization to the hapten diphenylcyclopropenone (DPC). CDR3 loop: CASSLTPSAPGEAFF. In nucleotides, the CDR3 is TGTGCCAGCAGCTTGACACCCTCAGCCCCGGGGGAAGCTTTCTTT.